One and the same sample provided the 25 T cell receptor beta chains below, sequenced in a study of vaccination effects on CD4 cells after COVID-19. Sequencing in the ViraFEST assay came after antigen-specific CD4+ T cells had been expanded with viral peptide pools, which were used to stimulate PBMC. Culturing for about 10 days preceded CD4+ T cell isolation. Nucleocapsid antibodies were negative in the vaccine recipients, who had never had SARS-CoV-2 infection. These TCRs' antigens remain unknown. The repertoire was sequenced with immunoSEQ multiplex PCR; TCRdb's copy has only in-frame clones and lacks some. The data show tens of thousands of clones, with 55% to 75% seen just once and approximately 22% held by the top ten. This specimen consisted of CD4+ T cells from PBMCs cultured with SARS-CoV-2 spike peptides, obtained before COVID-19 vaccination. The source of these receptors is a human donor who received a COVID-19 vaccine.

The chain links TRBV6-5 to TRBJ2-7, with 7 bases that match TRBD2. From germline, CDR1 is MNHEY and CDR2 SVGAGI. The CDR3 spans 15 residues. The V gene end was trimmed by 5 bases and the J gene end by 7 bases; junction bases not matched to a gene: 14. The CDR3 sequence is CASSPGAGLGGEQYF. The DNA for the CDR3 is TGTGCCAGCAGTCCCGGGGCCGGGTTGGGGGGGGAGCAGTACTTC.

This rearrangement joins TRBV24-1 to TRBJ2-3; D uncertain. V was trimmed by 9 bases and J by 0 bases, leaving 9 bases between them. CDR3 size: 13 residues. Germline-derived CDR1 and CDR2 are KGHDR and SFDVKD. The CDR3 DNA follows: TGTGCCACCTCCCTTGATAGCACAGATACGCAGTATTTT. Its protein product is CATSLDSTDTQYF.

V is TRBV6-5 and J is TRBJ2-5; TRBD2 aligns across 8 bases. Looked up from germline, CDR1 is MNHEY and CDR2 is SVGAGI. V lost 8 bases to trimming and J lost 8 bases; unmatched junction nucleotides: 16. The length of the CDR3 is 15 residues. Here the CDR3 reads CASGAKRGSGGTQYF. The DNA for the CDR3 is TGTGCCAGCGGGGCCAAGCGGGGGTCAGGAGGAACCCAGTACTTC.

The chain combines TRBV29-1 with TRBJ1-2; TRBD1 agrees at 9 bases. Per the germline V gene, CDR1 is SQVTM and CDR2 is ANQGSEA. The ends lost 6 bases at V and 7 bases at J; junction bases unmatched: 6. This CDR3 comprises 12 residues. As DNA, the CDR3 is TGCAGCGTCGCGGGACAGGGAGGTGGCTACACCTTC. This codes for CSVAGQGGGYTF.

This clone was seen a handful of times. The chain recombines TRBV5-1 with TRBJ1-6; 7 nucleotides agree with TRBD1. Trimming took 4 bases from V and 6 from J; bases not matched to a gene: 4. The CDR3 extends over 14 amino acids. Per the germline V gene, CDR1 is SGHRS and CDR2 is YFSETQ. In DNA, the CDR3 is TGCGCCAGCAGCGAACAGGGGTTTAATTCACCCCTCCACTTT. Amino acids: CASSEQGFNSPLHF. Full variable domain (missing parts from reference TRBV5-1 and TRBJ1-6): KAGVTQTPRYLIKTRGQQVTLSCSPISGHRSVSWYQQTPGQGLQFLFEYFSETQRNKGNFPGRFSGRQFSNSRSEMNVSTLELGDSALYLCASSEQGFNSPLHFGNGTRLTVT.

The rearrangement links TRBV5-4 to TRBJ1-1; no clear D gene. Trimming removed 4 bases from V and 2 bases from J, with 9 bases in between. This CDR3 region has 13 residues. Germline CDR1 and CDR2: SGHNT and YYREEE (reference sequence). This chain's CDR3 is CASSKGLNTEAFF. The CDR3, as DNA: TGTGCCAGCAGCAAAGGACTCAACACTGAAGCTTTCTTT. Complete variable domain (other parts from reference TRBV5-4 and TRBJ1-1): ETGVTQSPTHLIKTRGQQVTLRCSSQSGHNTVSWYQQALGQGPQFIFQYYREEENGRGNFPPRFSGLQFPNYSSELNVNALELDDSALYLCASSKGLNTEAFFGQGTRLTVV.

The genes are TRBV10-3 and TRBJ2-7; TRBD2 might be the D (5 bases). This CDR3 is built from 12 residues. Germline CDR1 and CDR2: ENHRY and SYGVKD. With 5 bases removed from V and 4 bases from J, the gap between germline ends came to 9 bases. CDR3 sequence (DNA): TGTGCCATCAGTCGGGATGGTTACGAGCAGTACTTC. Its protein product is CAISRDGYEQYF.

V usage is TRBV19 and J usage is TRBJ2-1; the D gene is possibly TRBD1 (6 bases). The germline V and J ends were trimmed by 8 bases and 13 bases, with 15 bases remaining between them. The V gene's germline CDR1 is LNHDA and CDR2 SQIVND (reference sequence). This CDR3 is 11 amino acids long. This CDR3 is CASASGAEQFF. As DNA, the CDR3 is TGTGCCAGTGCATCAGGGGCAGAACAGTTCTTC.

This chain links TRBV5-1 with TRBJ1-2, with no clear D. The CDR3 totals 14 residues. Germline CDR1 SGHRS, CDR2 YFSETQ. Trimming cost V 4 bases and J 4 bases, with 14 bases left between them. The CDR3 DNA is TGCGCCAGCAGCGCCGCTGGCCGGGGCTATGGCTACACCTTC. Protein sequence: CASSAAGRGYGYTF.

The chain employs TRBV6-5 and TRBJ2-7; 7 positions agree with TRBD1. This CDR3 spans 15 amino acids. Germline lookup yields CDR1 MNHEY and CDR2 SVGAGI. V trimming: 2 bases; J trimming: 5 bases; junction bases outside the gene matches: 9. This CDR3 reads CASSYTLKQGNEQYF. As DNA, the CDR3 is TGTGCCAGCAGTTACACCCTGAAACAGGGGAACGAGCAGTACTTC.

This chain connects TRBV5-6 to TRBJ2-7; 8 bases are shared with TRBD2. The V and J ends lost 4 bases and 2 bases, in that order; junction bases with no gene match: 11. Per germline, CDR1 SGHDT and CDR2 YYEEEE. The CDR3 consists of 16 residues. CDR3 coding DNA: TGTGCCAGCAGCATCCTAAAGCGGGGGCGACCCTACGAGCAGTACTTC. Its translation: CASSILKRGRPYEQYF.

The chain has TRBV28 and TRBJ1-1, with TRBD1 matching 12 bases. V shed 6 bases, J shed 1 base, and the junction held 15 bases outside the gene matches. CDR3 length: 19 residues. Germline V gives CDR1 MDHEN, CDR2 SYDVKM. The CDR3 DNA reads as TGTGCCAGCAGCCAAAACAAAATGGGACAGGGGGCAGGGAACACTGAAGCTTTCTTT. The encoded protein is CASSQNKMGQGAGNTEAFF.

This rearrangement joins TRBV6-6 to TRBJ1-6; TRBD1 is a possible D gene (5 bases). Germline assignment: CDR1 MNHNY and CDR2 SVGAGI (reference sequence). V lost 7 bases, J lost 4 bases, and 17 bases lay in between. CDR3 length: 16 residues. CDR3: CASTPSSGAYNSPLHF. The DNA of the CDR3 is TGTGCCAGCACCCCCTCTAGTGGGGCTTATAATTCACCCCTCCACTTT.

The chain employs TRBV7-3 and TRBJ1-1; D may be TRBD1 (6 bases). Germline CDR1 reads SGHTA; CDR2 reads FQGTGA. The CDR3 covers 13 residues. V was clipped by 3 bases and J by 1 base, with 6 bases between them. The CDR3 reads CASSLTGNTEAFF. The CDR3 nucleotides are TGTGCCAGCAGCTTGACAGGGAACACTGAAGCTTTCTTT.

The sample holds one count of this clone. The chain links TRBV12-5 to TRBJ1-2; perhaps TRBD1 as D (6 bases). CDR3 length: 14 amino acids. Germline values: CDR1 LGHNT, CDR2 FRNRAP. Trimming took 5 bases from V and 2 from J, leaving 12 bases between them. The CDR3, as DNA: TGTGCTAGTGGTCCCCGGGACACGAACTATGGCTACACCTTC. It encodes CASGPRDTNYGYTF.

The V and J genes are TRBV5-1 and TRBJ2-1, with a weak D call TRBD1 (5 bases). This CDR3 spans 14 amino acids. V was pared by 1 base and J by 6 bases, with 11 bases between. Germline lookup yields CDR1 SGHRS and CDR2 YFSETQ. The CDR3 bases are TGCGCCAGCAGCTTGCAGGACATCCTCAATGAGCAGTTCTTC. Translating gives CASSLQDILNEQFF.

The J gene is TRBJ1-6, the V gene TRBV6-5, with D hard to call. With 3 bases removed from V and 10 bases from J, the gap between germline ends came to 10 bases. Looked up from germline, CDR1 is MNHEY and CDR2 is SVGAGI. This CDR3 region has 13 residues. In nucleotides, the CDR3 is TGTGCCAGCAGTTATAGGCCAATCTCACCCCTCCACTTT. Its translation: CASSYRPISPLHF.

This chain joins TRBV6-5 and TRBJ1-2; D is unclear. Trimming pared 3 bases from V and 7 bases from J, leaving 12 bases between. The CDR3 covers 13 residues. From germline, CDR1 is MNHEY and CDR2 SVGAGI. This CDR3 is CASSYKRAGGYTF. Here the CDR3 DNA reads TGTGCCAGCAGTTATAAGAGGGCTGGTGGCTACACCTTC.

This chain joins TRBV2 and TRBJ2-3; 8 bases fit TRBD2. From germline, CDR1 is SNHLY and CDR2 FYNNEI. V trimming: 7 bases; J trimming: 5 bases; junction bases outside the gene matches: 8. The CDR3 has 14 residues. In nucleotides, the CDR3 is TGTGCCAGCACCAAGCGGGGGCCCCTAGATACGCAGTATTTT. This gives the protein CASTKRGPLDTQYF.

V gene TRBV28 combines with J gene TRBJ1-2; 8 bases align to TRBD1. Germline CDR1 and CDR2: MDHEN and SYDVKM. CDR3 length: 14 residues. Trimming removed 1 base from V and 7 bases from J; junction bases left unmatched: 5. The CDR3: CASSLSGTGGGYTF. CDR3 DNA: TGTGCCAGCAGTTTATCAGGGACAGGTGGTGGCTACACCTTC.

This chain links TRBV6-5 with TRBJ2-5, with 10 bases fitting TRBD2. Losses at the gene ends were 4 bases for V and 3 bases for J; bases not matched to a gene: 8. CDR3 length: 16 amino acids. Germline loops: CDR1 MNHEY, CDR2 SVGAGI. The CDR3 loop reads CASSFLASGSKETQYF. For the CDR3, the DNA is TGTGCCAGCAGTTTCTTGGCTAGCGGGAGCAAAGAGACCCAGTACTTC.

This clone was counted a few times. This chain connects TRBV2 to TRBJ2-1; 9 bases agree with TRBD1. The CDR3 totals 13 residues. Trimming at V came to 6 bases and at J to 9 bases, leaving 6 bases not matched to a gene. CDR1 and CDR2 from the germline V gene are SNHLY and FYNNEI. CDR3 nucleotides: TGTGCCAGCAGCCGGGACAGGGCTAGTGAGCAGTTCTTC. This gives the protein CASSRDRASEQFF.

The genes are TRBV5-6 and TRBJ1-3; D unresolved. Germline loops: CDR1 SGHDT, CDR2 YYEEEE. V was pared by 5 bases and J by 2 bases, with 11 bases between. The CDR3 consists of 14 residues. Here the CDR3 DNA reads TGTGCCAGCAGGCCCGGGGTGACTGGAAACACCATATATTTT. Protein product: CASRPGVTGNTIYF.

This chain uses TRBV6-5 with TRBJ1-2; 8 nucleotides line up with TRBD1. V was clipped by 4 bases and J by 4 bases; unmatched bases: 2. The CDR3 runs 13 residues. Germline assignment: CDR1 MNHEY and CDR2 SVGAGI. The CDR3 nucleotides are TGTGCCAGCAGTTCGACAGGGGCCTATGGCTACACCTTC. This encodes CASSSTGAYGYTF.

This clone is deemed medium-sized. The chain is built from TRBV4-2 and TRBJ2-1, with TRBD2 identical over 8 bases. Germline trimming cut 0 bases from V and 13 bases from J; bases unmatched to any gene: 11. The CDR3 extends over 15 amino acids. Looked up from germline, CDR1 is LGHNA and CDR2 is YNFKEQ. The DNA of the CDR3 is TGTGCCAGCAGCCAAGATATTAGCGGGATAGAGCGACAGTTCTTC. It yields the protein CASSQDISGIERQFF.